This TCR beta chain was captured by sequencing in a study of blood T cells in healthy people across ages. The V end lost 7 bases, the J end lost 4 bases, and 17 bases lay between the germline ends. This CDR3 has 14 amino acids. Germline V gene data show CDR1 as SGHRS and CDR2 as YFSETQ. The authors ran a second PCR of roughly 6 to 11 cycles using a sample-barcoded 5' primer and a J-beta primer mix. TCRdb itself ran the 5' RACE reads through MiXCR, one entry per CDR3 protein. The sample shows approximately 850,000 distinct CDR3 sequences, under 55% of them seen only once. The receptor's source is a man aged 60-69 years in good health. Sequences were obtained from blood. The gene calls are TRBV5-1 and TRBJ1-2; weak D call: TRBD1 (5 bases). The CDR3 DNA sequence: TGCGCCAGCGGGGTTGGACAAGGTCCCTATGGCTACACCTTC. It specifies CASGVGQGPYGYTF.